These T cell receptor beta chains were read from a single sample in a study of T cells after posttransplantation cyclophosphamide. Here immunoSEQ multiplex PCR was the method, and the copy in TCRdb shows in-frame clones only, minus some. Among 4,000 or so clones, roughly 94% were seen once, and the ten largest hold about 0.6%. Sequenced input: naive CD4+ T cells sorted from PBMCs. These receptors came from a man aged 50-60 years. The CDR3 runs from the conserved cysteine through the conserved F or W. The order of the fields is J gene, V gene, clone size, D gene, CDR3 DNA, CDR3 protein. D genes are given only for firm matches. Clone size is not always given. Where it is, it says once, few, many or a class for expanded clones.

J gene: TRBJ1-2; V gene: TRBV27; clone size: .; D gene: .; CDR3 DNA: TGTGCCAGCACCCGCTTGGGAGTGCGCAACTATGGCTACACCTTC; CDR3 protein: CASTRLGVRNYGYTF
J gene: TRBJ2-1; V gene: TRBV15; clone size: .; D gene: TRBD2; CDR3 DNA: TGCGCCACCTCAACTAGCGGCAGCTCCTACAATGAGCAGTTCTTC; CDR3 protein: CATSTSGSSYNEQFF
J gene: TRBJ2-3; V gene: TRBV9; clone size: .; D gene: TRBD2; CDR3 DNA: TGTGCCAGCAGCGCCCCGGGGGGGGGTTTTAGCACAGATACGCAGTATTTT; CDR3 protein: CASSAPGGGFSTDTQYF
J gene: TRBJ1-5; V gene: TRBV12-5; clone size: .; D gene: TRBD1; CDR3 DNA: TGTGCTAGTTCCCAGGGGGGCGATCAGCCCCAGCATTTT; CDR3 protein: CASSQGGDQPQHF
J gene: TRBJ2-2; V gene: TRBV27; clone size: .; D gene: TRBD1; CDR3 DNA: TGTGCCAGCAGTTGGGACAGACACACCGGGGAGCTGTTTTTT; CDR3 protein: CASSWDRHTGELFF
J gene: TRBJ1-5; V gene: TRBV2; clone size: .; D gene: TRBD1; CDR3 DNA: TGTGCCAGCAGTGTGGACAGGGGCGGTCAGCCCCAGCATTTT; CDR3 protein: CASSVDRGGQPQHF
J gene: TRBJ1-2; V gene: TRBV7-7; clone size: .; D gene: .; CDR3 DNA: TGTGCCTTTACAAAAGGGTCCCCGACAGACGATGGCTACACCTTC; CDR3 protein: CAFTKGSPTDDGYTF
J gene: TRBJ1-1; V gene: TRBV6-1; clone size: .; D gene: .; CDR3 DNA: TGTGCCAGCAGTGAAAATCGCGGGGGCACTGAAGCTTTCTTT; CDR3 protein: CASSENRGGTEAFF
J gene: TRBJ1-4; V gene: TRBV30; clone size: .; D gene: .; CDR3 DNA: TGTGCCTGGAGTGGAGGGTTTGCAACTAATGAAAAACTGTTTTTT; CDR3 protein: CAWSGGFATNEKLFF
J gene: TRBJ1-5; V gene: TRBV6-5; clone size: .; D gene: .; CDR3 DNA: TGTGCCAGCAGCCCGGACAGCTCCAATCAGCCCCAGCATTTT; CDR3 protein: CASSPDSSNQPQHF
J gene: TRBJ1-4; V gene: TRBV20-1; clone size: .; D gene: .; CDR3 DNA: TGCAGTGCTAGGGGGGGGGAAAAACTGTTTTTT; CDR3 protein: CSARGGEKLFF
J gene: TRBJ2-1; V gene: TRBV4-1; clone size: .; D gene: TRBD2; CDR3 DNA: TGCGCCAGCAGCCTTCGCCATAGTGGGACTAGCGCAAACAATGAGCAGTTCTTC; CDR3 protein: CASSLRHSGTSANNEQFF
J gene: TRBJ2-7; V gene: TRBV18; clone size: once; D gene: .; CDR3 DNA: TGTGCCAGCTCACCACCGCTGGGAGGATCTGAAGAGCAGTACTTC; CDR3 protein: CASSPPLGGSEEQYF
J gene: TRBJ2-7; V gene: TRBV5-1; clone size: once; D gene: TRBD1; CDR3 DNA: TGCGCCAGCAGCCCGACAGGGCTCTCCTACGAGCAGTACTTC; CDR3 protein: CASSPTGLSYEQYF
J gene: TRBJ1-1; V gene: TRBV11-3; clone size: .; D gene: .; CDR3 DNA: TGTGCCAGCAGCTTACGTCAAACGGACACTGAAGCTTTCTTT; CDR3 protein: CASSLRQTDTEAFF
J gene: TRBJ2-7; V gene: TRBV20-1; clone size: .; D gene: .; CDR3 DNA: TGCAGTGCGAGGACAGCCTACGAGCAGTACTTC; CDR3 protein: CSARTAYEQYF
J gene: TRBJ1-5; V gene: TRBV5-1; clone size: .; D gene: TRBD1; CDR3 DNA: TGCGCCAGCAGCTACACAGGGGACATCGGGCAGCCCCAGCATTTT; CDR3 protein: CASSYTGDIGQPQHF
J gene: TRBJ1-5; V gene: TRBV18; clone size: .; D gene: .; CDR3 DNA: TGTGCCAGCTCACCCGTAGCAGACAGCAATCAGCCCCAGCATTTT; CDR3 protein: CASSPVADSNQPQHF
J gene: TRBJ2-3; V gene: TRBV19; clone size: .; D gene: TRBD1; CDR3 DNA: TGTGCCAGTACGGACAGGGGACGCACAGATACGCAGTATTTT; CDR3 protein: CASTDRGRTDTQYF
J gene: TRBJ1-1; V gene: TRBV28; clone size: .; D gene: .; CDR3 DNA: TGTGCCAGCAGTAGGGGGTCTGGTGGAGCTTTCTTT; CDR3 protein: CASSRGSGGAFF